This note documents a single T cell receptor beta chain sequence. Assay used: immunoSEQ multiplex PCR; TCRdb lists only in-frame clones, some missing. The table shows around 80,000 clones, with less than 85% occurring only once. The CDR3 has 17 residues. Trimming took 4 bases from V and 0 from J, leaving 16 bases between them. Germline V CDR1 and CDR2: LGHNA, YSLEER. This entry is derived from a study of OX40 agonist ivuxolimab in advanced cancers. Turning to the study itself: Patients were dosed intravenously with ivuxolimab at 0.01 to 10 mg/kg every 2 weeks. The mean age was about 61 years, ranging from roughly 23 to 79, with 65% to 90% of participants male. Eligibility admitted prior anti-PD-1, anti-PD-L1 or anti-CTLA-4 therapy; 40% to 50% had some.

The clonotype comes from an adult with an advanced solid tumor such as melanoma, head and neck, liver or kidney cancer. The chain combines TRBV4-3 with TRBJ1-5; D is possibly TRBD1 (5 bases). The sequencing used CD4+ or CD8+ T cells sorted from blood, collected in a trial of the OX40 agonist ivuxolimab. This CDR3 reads CASSPKGDWYSNQPQHF. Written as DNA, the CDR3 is TGCGCCAGCAGCCCGAAAGGGGATTGGTATAGCAATCAGCCCCAGCATTTT.